This T cell receptor (beta chain) is from a study of cytomegalovirus exposure and HLA in healthy donors. Study summary: The roughly 110 validation repertoires were reported in a later analysis to have been generated on the same platform as the 666 first-cohort repertoires.

Method: immunoSEQ multiplex PCR; TCRdb's copy keeps in-frame clones and lacks some. The repertoire holds under 350,000 clones, 86% seen once, with 0.9% to 1.1% in the top ten. Remarks on this clone: Its specificity is not known.

Study-wide findings and caveats: In vitro assays verified that a few CMV-associated chains recognized CMV antigens specifically.

The origin of this receptor is a young woman in good health and CMV-seronegative. Sample: PBMCs.

The CDR3 DNA sequence: TGTGCCACGCACAGGGTCTCCTATGGCTACACCTTC. Its translation is CATHRVSYGYTF. V and J are TRBV10-3 and TRBJ1-2; TRBD1 is a possible D gene (6 bases). With 10 bases removed from V and 4 bases from J, the gap between germline ends came to 13 bases. The CDR3 runs 12 residues. Germline loops: CDR1 ENHRY, CDR2 SYGVKD.